The 21 T cell receptor beta chains listed next were all sequenced from one sample in a study of cytomegalovirus exposure and HLA in healthy donors. The PCR contained 60 Vbeta and 13 Jbeta primers. The protocol was immunoSEQ multiplex PCR, while the TCRdb copy is restricted to in-frame clones and leaves out a portion. The table records about 170,000 clones, about 79% of them present only once. The sequencing input was PBMCs. These receptors were obtained from a woman aged 45-65 years in good health and CMV-seropositive.

The J gene is TRBJ2-1, the V gene TRBV27; D is perhaps TRBD2 (6 bases). The V gene lost 8 bases and the J gene lost 4 bases, with 18 bases spanning the gap. The CDR3 is 15 residues long. Germline CDR1 is MNHEY and CDR2 is SMNVEV (reference sequence). CDR3 sequence: CASSPVGGVYNEQFF. For the CDR3, the DNA is TGTGCCAGCTCTCCGGTGGGCGGGGTATACAATGAGCAGTTCTTC.

CDR3 DNA: TGTGCCAGCAGCTTAGGGCAGGGGGACACTGAAGCTTTCTTT. As protein: CASSLGQGDTEAFF. The chain combines TRBV7-9 with TRBJ1-1; 7 positions match TRBD1. Looked up from germline, CDR1 is SEHNR and CDR2 is FQNEAQ (reference sequence). The CDR3 is 14 amino acids. Germline trimming cut 1 base from V and 3 bases from J; bases unmatched to any gene: 2. Together with reference TRBV7-9 and TRBJ1-1, the CDR3 gives the full variable domain: DTGVSQNPRHKITKRGQNVTFRCDPISEHNRLYWYRQTLGQGPEFLTYFQNEAQLEKSRLLSDRFSAERPKGSFSTLEIQRTEQGDSAMYLCASSLGQGDTEAFFGQGTRLTVV.

The chain recombines TRBV18 with TRBJ2-1; no definite D call. Germline V gives CDR1 KGHSH, CDR2 LQKENI. The CDR3 consists of 15 residues. V lost 5 bases, J lost 0 bases, and 11 bases lay in between. This CDR3 reads CASSSPYNSYNEQFF. CDR3 nucleotides: TGTGCCAGCTCATCCCCGTATAACTCCTACAATGAGCAGTTCTTC.

This sequence joins TRBV6-1 and TRBJ2-7; TRBD2 matches 8 bases. V lost 0 bases to trimming and J lost 5 bases; unmatched junction nucleotides: 3. Germline-derived CDR1 and CDR2 are MNHNS and SASEGT. CDR3 length: 14 residues. The CDR3 region is CASSEAGLADEQYF. CDR3 nucleotide sequence: TGTGCCAGCAGTGAAGCCGGACTAGCTGACGAGCAGTACTTC.

The rearrangement links TRBV21-1 to TRBJ2-7; TRBD1 is the table's D call, not checked against the DNA. TRBV21-1 is shown as a pseudogene. The CDR3 is 15 amino acids. The CDR3 sequence: CASSKTGSGCYEQYF. The DNA for the CDR3 is TGTGCCAGCAGCAAGACAGGGTCGGGGTGCTACGAGCAGTACTTC.

CDR3 sequence: CASSFLVETFTSPLHF. CDR3 coding DNA: TGTGCCAGCAGCTTTTTGGTGGAGACCTTTACTTCACCCCTCCACTTT. The chain recombines TRBV5-6 with TRBJ1-6; no reliable D call. The CDR3 totals 16 residues. Trimming removed 2 bases at V and 9 bases at J, with 18 bases between. Germline values: CDR1 SGHDT, CDR2 YYEEEE.

The V call is TRBV9, the J call TRBJ2-5, with D unclear. This CDR3 region has 13 residues. Trimming took off 0 bases at V and 3 bases at J, with 6 bases between the two ends. Germline CDR1 SGDLS, CDR2 YYNGEE. CDR3 residues: CASSVGHEETQYF. CDR3 coding DNA: TGTGCCAGCAGCGTAGGGCACGAAGAGACCCAGTACTTC.

A few counts support this clone. J is TRBJ1-1 and V is TRBV28; 8 nucleotides match TRBD1. The trim removed 6 bases at V and 1 base at J, leaving 10 bases unmatched. CDR3 length equals 16 residues. CDR1 and CDR2 (germline): MDHEN, SYDVKM. The CDR3 is CASSNPRQGKNTEAFF. In DNA, the CDR3 is TGTGCCAGCAGCAATCCCCGACAGGGGAAGAACACTGAAGCTTTCTTT.

The chain has TRBV7-9 and TRBJ2-7; TRBD1 is a possible D gene (5 bases). The germline V gene encodes CDR1 SEHNR and CDR2 FQNEAQ (reference sequence). V was trimmed by 2 bases and J by 9 bases, leaving 11 bases between them. This CDR3 has 12 amino acids. The CDR3, as DNA: TGTGCCAGCAGCTTACAGGGTTATTGGCAGTACTTC. The encoded protein is CASSLQGYWQYF. The variable domain in full, with the rest retrieved from reference TRBV7-9 and TRBJ2-7, is DTGVSQNPRHKITKRGQNVTFRCDPISEHNRLYWYRQTLGQGPEFLTYFQNEAQLEKSRLLSDRFSAERPKGSFSTLEIQRTEQGDSAMYLCASSLQGYWQYFGPGTRLTVT.

V and J are TRBV25-1 and TRBJ1-1; 7 nucleotides line up with TRBD1. This CDR3 spans 14 amino acids. CDR1 is MGHDK, CDR2 SYGVNS, per germline. J gave up 8 bases and V 7 bases, and 13 bases lay outside the gene matches. CDR3 in DNA: TGTGCCAGCACAGAGACAGGGCGAAGTGTGGAAGCTTTCTTT. Amino acid sequence: CASTETGRSVEAFF.

The CDR3 DNA reads TGCGCCAGCAGCTTGGAGGGACAGGGGGGGACTGAAGCTTTCTTT. Its protein product is CASSLEGQGGTEAFF. The chain links TRBV5-1 to TRBJ1-1, with 11 bases lining up with TRBD1. V lost 0 bases to trimming and J lost 5 bases; unmatched junction nucleotides: 3. The CDR3 contains 15 residues. The germline V gene encodes CDR1 SGHRS and CDR2 YFSETQ.

This clone was observed a handful of times. The chain joins TRBV5-5 to TRBJ2-7; TRBD2 aligns across 7 bases. CDR3 length: 15 residues. Germline V gene lookup returns CDR1 SGHKS and CDR2 YYEKEE (reference sequence). Trimming cost V 3 bases and J 0 bases; bases outside gene matches: 6. This CDR3 is CASSYTSDSSYEQYF. CDR3 sequence (DNA): TGTGCCAGCAGCTATACTAGCGACAGCTCCTACGAGCAGTACTTC.

This chain connects TRBV10-3 to TRBJ2-1, with TRBD2 matching 11 bases. This CDR3 comprises 15 residues. The germline V gene encodes CDR1 ENHRY and CDR2 SYGVKD. With 2 bases clipped from V and 7 bases from J, the junction kept 4 bases outside the gene matches. CDR3 loop: CAISEQLAGVNEQFF. CDR3 coding DNA: TGTGCCATCAGTGAGCAACTAGCGGGGGTAAATGAGCAGTTCTTC.

This clone turned up a few times. The chain joins TRBV19 to TRBJ1-2, with D tentatively TRBD1 (6 bases). CDR3 length: 14 residues. Germline values: CDR1 LNHDA, CDR2 SQIVND (reference sequence). V lost 8 bases to trimming and J lost 3 bases, with 16 bases between them. CDR3 coding DNA: TGTGCCAGTTACGATAATAACAGGGACTATGGCTACACCTTC. This gives the protein CASYDNNRDYGYTF.

The chain has TRBV5-1 and TRBJ2-2; 9 bases fit TRBD1. The V gene's germline CDR1 is SGHRS and CDR2 YFSETQ. This CDR3 region has 15 residues. V gave up 1 base and J gave up 4 bases; unmatched junction bases: 2. CDR3 amino acids: CASSLLTGGTGELFF. CDR3 DNA sequence: TGCGCCAGCAGCTTGTTGACAGGGGGCACCGGGGAGCTGTTTTTT.

This clone was seen a few times. The chain couples TRBV4-1 to TRBJ2-5, with TRBD2 as a possible D gene (7 bases). Trimming left V 2 bases short and J 2 bases short, with 21 bases between. This CDR3 has 18 residues. Looked up from germline, CDR1 is MGHRA and CDR2 is YSYEKL. The CDR3 nucleotides are TGCGCCAGCAGCCAAAGGGGATTACTAGGGGGGGGGCAAGAGACCCAGTACTTC. Its protein is CASSQRGLLGGGQETQYF.

The chain is built from TRBV18 and TRBJ2-7, with D unclear. V was shortened by 3 bases and J by 3 bases, with 9 bases between the two germline ends. The CDR3 has 13 residues. Per germline, CDR1 KGHSH and CDR2 LQKENI. CDR3 amino acids: CASSPLLGYEQYF. The CDR3 region has the DNA TGTGCCAGCTCACCCCTACTTGGCTACGAGCAGTACTTC.

The genes are TRBV5-1 and TRBJ2-1, with D perhaps matching TRBD1 (5 bases). This CDR3 has 12 residues. V lost 1 base to trimming and J lost 8 bases, with 7 bases between them. CDR1 SGHRS and CDR2 YFSETQ come from the germline V gene. CDR3 in DNA: TGCGCCAGCAGCTTGTCAGGGTATGAGCAGTTCTTC. It codes for CASSLSGYEQFF.

V is TRBV5-4 and J is TRBJ1-2; 7 bases map to TRBD1. Germline-derived CDR1 and CDR2 are SGHNT and YYREEE (reference sequence). This CDR3 contains 16 residues. The ends lost 3 bases at V and 4 bases at J; junction bases unmatched: 12. The CDR3 loop is CASSSLDRVALYGYTF. Written as DNA, the CDR3 is TGTGCCAGCAGCTCCCTCGACAGGGTGGCCCTCTATGGCTACACCTTC.

The chain recombines TRBV5-6 with TRBJ1-1; no clear D gene. The V gene lost 4 bases and the J gene lost 11 bases, with 18 bases spanning the gap. The CDR3 totals 13 residues. Germline V gene data show CDR1 as SGHDT and CDR2 as YYEEEE. CDR3 in DNA: TGTGCCAGCAGCCCCTCGGTCGGGGTTCAGGCTTTCTTT. It encodes CASSPSVGVQAFF. The entire variable domain, with the rest obtained from reference TRBV5-6 and TRBJ1-1, is as follows: DAGVTQSPTHLIKTRGQQVTLRCSPKSGHDTVSWYQQALGQGPQFIFQYYEEEERQRGNFPDRFSGHQFPNYSSELNVNALLLGDSALYLCASSPSVGVQAFFGQGTRLTVV.

The chain combines TRBV29-1 with TRBJ1-2, with D unresolved. Trimming left V 2 bases short and J 7 bases short, with 8 bases between. Germline values: CDR1 SQVTM, CDR2 ANQGSEA. The CDR3 covers 11 residues. CDR3 coding DNA: TGCAGCGTTGAATCTTTGGCTGGCTACACCTTC. Translating gives CSVESLAGYTF.